Here is one T cell receptor (beta chain) with its context. Its specificity is not known. The data are from a study of cytomegalovirus exposure and HLA in healthy donors. General study points: A reported reduction in N-insertions relative to the 666-donor mean was seen in an Asian-associated ancestry cluster in a later analysis. Most TCR sequences were uncommon, yet certain public TCRs appeared in many donors. In an earlier analysis, most TCR beta V segments were productive about 87% or about 30% of the time.

There are 14 residues in the CDR3. Germline CDR1 MNHEY, CDR2 SMNVEV (reference sequence). Trimming took 5 bases from V and 6 from J, leaving 14 bases between them. Researchers ran the PCR with 60 Vbeta and 13 Jbeta primers. The data were produced by immunoSEQ multiplex PCR, yet TCRdb's version contains in-frame clones alone and is incomplete. Among 100,000 to 150,000 clones listed, approximately 80% were seen once. Sequenced material: PBMCs. The chain carries TRBV27 and TRBJ1-5; TRBD1 might be the D (5 bases). This clonotype was sampled from a man under 40 in good health and CMV-seropositive. The CDR3 loop reads CASSIAQGSQPQHF. CDR3 sequence (DNA): TGTGCCAGCAGTATCGCCCAGGGTAGTCAGCCCCAGCATTTT.